The 19 T cell receptor beta chains presented below share a single source sample, sequenced in a study of T cell responses to AZD1222 COVID-19 vaccine (dated by TCRdb to the early 2020s). The library was made by the immunoSEQ multiplex PCR assay. Not all clones reach the TCRdb copy of this immuneACCESS table, which keeps in-frame sequences only. Checked studies attribute under half of the gap to unresolved V genes and leave the rest unexplained. The sample table records fewer than 110,000 clones; approximately 84% of these occur just once. Approximately 16% of the sample is held by the ten biggest clonotypes. What the time point label conveys for this sample: baseline before first vaccination. This sample comprised peripheral blood, obtained on day 0 of AZD1222 vaccination. Receptor source: an adult in good health.

CDR3 protein: CAISTTGPNTEAFF. The CDR3 region has the DNA TGTGCCATCAGCACGACAGGGCCTAACACTGAAGCTTTCTTT. V gene TRBV10-3 combines with J gene TRBJ1-1, with 7 bases aligning to TRBD1. Losses at the gene ends were 6 bases for V and 2 bases for J; bases not matched to a gene: 6. This CDR3 has 14 amino acids. The germline V gene encodes CDR1 ENHRY and CDR2 SYGVKD.

The chain links TRBV28 to TRBJ2-7; 7 nucleotides line up with TRBD1. Germline CDR1 reads MDHEN; CDR2 reads SYDVKM. This CDR3 has 15 amino acids. V lost 4 bases to trimming and J lost 6 bases; unmatched junction nucleotides: 12. This chain's CDR3 is CASSSLGQSIAEQYF. The CDR3 nucleotides are TGTGCCAGCAGTTCTTTGGGACAGTCAATCGCCGAGCAGTACTTC. Using reference TRBV28 and TRBJ2-7 for the parts outside the CDR3, the full variable domain is DVKVTQSSRYLVKRTGEKVFLECVQDMDHENMFWYRQDPGLGLRLIYFSYDVKMKEKGDIPEGYSVSREKKERFSLILESASTNQTSMYLCASSSLGQSIAEQYFGPGTRLTVT.

This clone was observed a few times. The V call is TRBV9, the J call TRBJ2-2, with D perhaps TRBD1 (5 bases). Germline assignment: CDR1 SGDLS and CDR2 YYNGEE. The CDR3 is 14 amino acids. V lost 4 bases to trimming and J lost 0 bases, with 7 bases between them. For the CDR3, the DNA is TGTGCCAGCAGCCAGACAGCGAACACCGGGGAGCTGTTTTTT. Translation gives CASSQTANTGELFF.

The chain employs TRBV2 and TRBJ1-5; perhaps TRBD1 as D (6 bases). Germline-derived CDR1 and CDR2 are SNHLY and FYNNEI. The CDR3 contains 15 residues. V lost 8 bases to trimming and J lost 0 bases, with 14 bases between them. The CDR3 loop reads CASLGMDSSNQPQHF. The CDR3 DNA follows: TGTGCCAGCTTAGGCATGGACAGTAGCAATCAGCCCCAGCATTTT.

This chain uses TRBV19 with TRBJ1-2; 9 bases match TRBD1. The CDR3 extends over 16 amino acids. Germline V lookup: CDR1 LNHDA, CDR2 SQIVND (reference sequence). The junction had 9 bases not matched to a gene; V was cut back by 3 bases and J by 4 bases. This CDR3 is CASSMVGDRAPYGYTF. DNA of the CDR3: TGTGCCAGTAGTATGGTGGGGGACAGGGCCCCCTATGGCTACACCTTC.

The J gene is TRBJ2-5, the V gene TRBV19; 7 bases are shared with TRBD1. V shed 9 bases and J 3 bases; nucleotides not matched to a gene: 7. Germline V gene sequence: CDR1 LNHDA, CDR2 SQIVND (reference sequence). The CDR3 consists of 13 residues. The CDR3 DNA reads as TGTGCCAGACAAGACAGGGCCGAAGAGACCCAGTACTTC. Translation: CARQDRAEETQYF.

This chain links TRBV6-2 or TRBV6-3 with TRBJ2-1, with D uncertain. CDR1 is MNHEY, CDR2 SVGEGT, per germline. V dropped 6 bases and J dropped 7 bases, with 13 bases sitting between them. CDR3 length equals 13 residues. The CDR3 is CASSVLYGNEQFF. The CDR3 region has the DNA TGTGCCAGCAGCGTCTTATATGGGAATGAGCAGTTCTTC.

This sequence joins TRBV18 and TRBJ1-1; D may be TRBD1 (6 bases). The germline V gene has CDR1 KGHSH and CDR2 LQKENI. Trimming took 3 bases from V and 0 from J, leaving 11 bases between them. The CDR3 covers 15 residues. CDR3 amino acids: CASSPRTVMNTEAFF. In DNA form, the CDR3 reads TGTGCCAGCTCACCTAGGACAGTTATGAACACTGAAGCTTTCTTT.

The chain recombines TRBV7-3 with TRBJ2-3; D uncertain. The ends were cut back, 1 base at V and 5 bases at J, with 7 bases in the middle. CDR1 SGHTA and CDR2 FQGTGA come from the germline V gene. This CDR3 is built from 13 residues. CDR3 sequence: CASSLRAIDTQYF. The CDR3 DNA reads as TGTGCCAGCAGCTTAAGGGCGATAGATACGCAGTATTTT.

The chain joins TRBV10-3 to TRBJ1-6, with D perhaps matching TRBD1 (5 bases). From germline, CDR1 is ENHRY and CDR2 SYGVKD. V shed 2 bases and J shed 6 bases, with 11 bases lying between them. CDR3 length: 15 amino acids. The chain's CDR3 is CAISERDSLNSPLHF. CDR3 nucleotides: TGTGCCATCAGTGAGCGAGACAGCCTTAATTCACCCCTCCACTTT.

For this clone: Given a far larger clone just one base away, this is likely a sequencing read error. The CDR3 loop reads CASSAGQDYGYTF. CDR3 DNA sequence: TGTGCCAGCAGCGCGGGACAGGACTATGGCTACACCTTC. The rearrangement links TRBV9 to TRBJ1-2; 8 bases are a match to TRBD1. From germline, CDR1 is SGDLS and CDR2 YYNGEE. J gave up 3 bases and V 3 bases, and 1 base lay outside the gene matches. The CDR3 extends over 13 amino acids.

The chain employs TRBV5-1 and TRBJ2-1; 9 positions agree with TRBD1. J lost 9 bases, V lost 1 base, and 14 bases had no gene match. This CDR3 is built from 17 residues. Germline CDR1 SGHRS, CDR2 YFSETQ. The CDR3 region has the DNA TGCGCCAGCAGCTTGAGGACGGACTTCACAGGGGGCAGTGAGCAGTTCTTC. This translates into CASSLRTDFTGGSEQFF. Variable domain in full (rest from reference TRBV5-1 and TRBJ2-1): KAGVTQTPRYLIKTRGQQVTLSCSPISGHRSVSWYQQTPGQGLQFLFEYFSETQRNKGNFPGRFSGRQFSNSRSEMNVSTLELGDSALYLCASSLRTDFTGGSEQFFGPGTRLTVL.

This chain links TRBV5-1 with TRBJ2-7; 8 bases are a match to TRBD2. J was trimmed by 4 bases and V by 0 bases; bases with no gene match: 3. The germline V gene has CDR1 SGHRS and CDR2 YFSETQ. This CDR3 region has 14 residues. CDR3 sequence reads: CASSLDPSGYEQYF. The CDR3 coding sequence is TGCGCCAGCAGCTTGGATCCTAGCGGGTACGAGCAGTACTTC. Full variable domain (remainder filled in from reference TRBV5-1 and TRBJ2-7): KAGVTQTPRYLIKTRGQQVTLSCSPISGHRSVSWYQQTPGQGLQFLFEYFSETQRNKGNFPGRFSGRQFSNSRSEMNVSTLELGDSALYLCASSLDPSGYEQYFGPGTRLTVT.

The V gene is TRBV7-8, the J gene TRBJ1-1, with unresolved D. V lost 5 bases to trimming and J lost 1 base, with 14 bases between them. CDR3 length: 15 residues. Germline-derived CDR1 and CDR2 are SGHVS and FQNEAQ. The CDR3: CASSPGPGRNTEAFF. The DNA for the CDR3 is TGTGCCAGCAGCCCAGGACCGGGGAGGAACACTGAAGCTTTCTTT.

The chain carries TRBV29-1 and TRBJ1-5; no reliable D call. The CDR3 totals 13 residues. CDR1 is SQVTM and CDR2 is ANQGSEA in the germline V gene. Trimming left V 1 base short and J 7 bases short, with 11 bases between. The CDR3 loop is CSVEGGKGQPQHF. Written as DNA, the CDR3 is TGCAGCGTTGAAGGTGGTAAAGGACAGCCCCAGCATTTT.

V gene TRBV19 combines with J gene TRBJ1-2, with TRBD1 as a possible D gene (5 bases). Germline V CDR1 and CDR2: LNHDA, SQIVND (reference sequence). Trimming left V 4 bases short and J 6 bases short, with 21 bases between. The CDR3 is 16 residues long. CDR3 sequence reads: CASSNGWGNTANGYTF. CDR3 coding DNA: TGTGCCAGTAGTAATGGCTGGGGCAACACGGCAAATGGCTACACCTTC. The whole variable domain, filled in from reference TRBV19 and TRBJ1-2, reads DGGITQSPKYLFRKEGQNVTLSCEQNLNHDAMYWYRQDPGQGLRLIYYSQIVNDFQKGDIAEGYSVSREKKESFPLTVTSAQKNPTAFYLCASSNGWGNTANGYTFGSGTRLTVV.

The chain uses TRBV27 and TRBJ2-6; unclear D gene. This CDR3 spans 15 amino acids. Germline-derived CDR1 and CDR2 are MNHEY and SMNVEV (reference sequence). Trimming took off 3 bases at V and 2 bases at J, with 8 bases between the two ends. The DNA for the CDR3 is TGTGCCAGCAGTTTCGACCCTCCTGGGGCCAACGTCCTGACTTTC. Protein: CASSFDPPGANVLTF. Full variable domain (outside the CDR3, taken from reference TRBV27 and TRBJ2-6): EAQVTQNPRYLITVTGKKLTVTCSQNMNHEYMSWYRQDPGLGLRQIYYSMNVEVTDKGDVPEGYKVSRKEKRNFPLILESPSPNQTSLYFCASSFDPPGANVLTFGAGSRLTVL.

The CDR3 DNA is TGTGCCAGCAGTTTTGCGGGCAACACTGAAGCTTTCTTT. It yields the protein CASSFAGNTEAFF. The chain employs TRBV12-3 or TRBV12-4 and TRBJ1-1; D remains unclear. The CDR3 length is 13 residues. Trimming cost V 3 bases and J 2 bases, with 7 bases left between them.

The J gene is TRBJ2-7, the V gene TRBV5-1; D may correspond to TRBD1 or TRBD2 (5 bases each). The CDR3 length is 13 residues. CDR1 is SGHRS and CDR2 is YFSETQ in the germline V gene. Between the trimmed V and J ends, which lost 5 bases and 1 base, there was a span of 10 bases. Here the CDR3 reads CASRWGRSYEQYF. The CDR3, as DNA: TGCGCCAGCAGATGGGGACGGTCCTACGAGCAGTACTTC.